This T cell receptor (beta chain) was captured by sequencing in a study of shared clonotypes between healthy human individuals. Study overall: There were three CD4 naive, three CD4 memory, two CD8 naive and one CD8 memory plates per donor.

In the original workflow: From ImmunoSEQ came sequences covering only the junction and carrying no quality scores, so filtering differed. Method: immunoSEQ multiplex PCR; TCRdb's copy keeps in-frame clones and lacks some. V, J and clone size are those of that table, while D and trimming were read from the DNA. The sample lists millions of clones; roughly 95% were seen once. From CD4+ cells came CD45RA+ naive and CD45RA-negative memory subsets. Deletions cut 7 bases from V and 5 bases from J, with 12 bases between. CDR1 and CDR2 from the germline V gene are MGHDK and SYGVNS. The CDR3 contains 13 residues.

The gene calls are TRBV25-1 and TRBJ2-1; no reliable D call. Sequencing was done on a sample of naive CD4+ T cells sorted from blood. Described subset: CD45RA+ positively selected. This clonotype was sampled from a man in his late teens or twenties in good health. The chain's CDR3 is CASTGWSDNEQFF. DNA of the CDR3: TGTGCCAGCACAGGCTGGAGCGACAATGAGCAGTTCTTC. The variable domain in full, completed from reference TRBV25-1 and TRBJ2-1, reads EADIYQTPRYLVIGTGKKITLECSQTMGHDKMYWYQQDPGMELHLIHYSYGVNSTEKGDLSSESTVSRIRTEHFPLTLESARPSHTSQYLCASTGWSDNEQFFGPGTRLTVL.